This T cell receptor beta chain was sequenced during a study of metastatic and nonmetastatic thyroid tumors. The germline CDR1 and CDR2 sequences are MGHDK and SYGVNS. Unmatched junction bases numbered 12, after V lost 2 bases and J lost 7 bases. CDR3 length equals 17 residues. In its sample, this clone was seen many times. TCRdb re-called the PCR reads via MiXCR. The sample contains just under 20,000 clones, under 35% of which appear only once. Each patient came to thyroid surgery without any prior treatment (of any kind). This receptor was obtained from a female donor with papillary thyroid cancer or a benign thyroid nodule (not recorded which). Some clones in this sample may be carry-over from other donors' samples. The chain couples TRBV25-1 to TRBJ2-5, with 11 bases matching TRBD2. The sequenced material came from blood. CDR3 amino acids: CASSEVGASGRRWTQYF. The CDR3, as DNA: TGTGCCAGCAGTGAAGTAGGGGCTAGCGGGAGGAGGTGGACCCAGTACTTC.